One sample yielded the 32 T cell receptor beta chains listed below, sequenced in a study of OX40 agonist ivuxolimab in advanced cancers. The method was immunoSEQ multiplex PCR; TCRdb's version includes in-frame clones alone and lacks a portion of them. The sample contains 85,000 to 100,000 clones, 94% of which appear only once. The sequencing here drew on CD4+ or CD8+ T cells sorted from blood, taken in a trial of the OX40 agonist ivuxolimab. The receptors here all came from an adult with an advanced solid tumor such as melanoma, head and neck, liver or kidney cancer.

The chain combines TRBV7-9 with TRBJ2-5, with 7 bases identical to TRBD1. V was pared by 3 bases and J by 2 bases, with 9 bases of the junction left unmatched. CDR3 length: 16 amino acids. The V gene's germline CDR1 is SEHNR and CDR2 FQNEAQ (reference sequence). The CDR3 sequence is CASSFGLGDSQETQYF. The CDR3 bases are TGTGCCAGCAGCTTCGGGCTGGGGGACAGTCAAGAGACCCAGTACTTC.

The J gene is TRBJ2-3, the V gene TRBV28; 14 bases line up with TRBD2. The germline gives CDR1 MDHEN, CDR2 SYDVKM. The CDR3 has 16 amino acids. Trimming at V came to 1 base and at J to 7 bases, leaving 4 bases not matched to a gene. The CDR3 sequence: CASSLSGTSGSHTQYF. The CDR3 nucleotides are TGTGCCAGCAGTTTATCCGGGACTAGCGGGAGTCATACGCAGTATTTT.

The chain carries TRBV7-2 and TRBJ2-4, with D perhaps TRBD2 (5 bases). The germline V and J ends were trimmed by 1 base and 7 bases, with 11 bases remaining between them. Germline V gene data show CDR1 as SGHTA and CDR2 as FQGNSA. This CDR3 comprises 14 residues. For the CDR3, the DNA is TGTGCCAGCAGCTTAGAACTAGTTGGGAACATTCAGTACTTC. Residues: CASSLELVGNIQYF.

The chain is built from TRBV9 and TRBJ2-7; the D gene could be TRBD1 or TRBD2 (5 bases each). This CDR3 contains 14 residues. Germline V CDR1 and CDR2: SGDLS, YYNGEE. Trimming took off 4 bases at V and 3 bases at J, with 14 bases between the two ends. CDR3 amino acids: CASSPRDEYYEQYF. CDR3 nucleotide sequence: TGTGCCAGCAGCCCCCGGGACGAGTACTACGAGCAGTACTTC. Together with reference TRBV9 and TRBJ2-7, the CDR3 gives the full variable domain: DSGVTQTPKHLITATGQRVTLRCSPRSGDLSVYWYQQSLDQGLQFLIQYYNGEERAKGNILERFSAQQFPDLHSELNLSSLELGDSALYFCASSPRDEYYEQYFGPGTRLTVT.

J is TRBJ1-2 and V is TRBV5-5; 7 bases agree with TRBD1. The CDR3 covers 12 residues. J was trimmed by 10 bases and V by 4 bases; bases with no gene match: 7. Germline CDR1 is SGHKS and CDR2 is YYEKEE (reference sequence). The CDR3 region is CASSPVGTAYTF. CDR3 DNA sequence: TGTGCCAGCAGCCCGGTGGGGACAGCCTACACCTTC.

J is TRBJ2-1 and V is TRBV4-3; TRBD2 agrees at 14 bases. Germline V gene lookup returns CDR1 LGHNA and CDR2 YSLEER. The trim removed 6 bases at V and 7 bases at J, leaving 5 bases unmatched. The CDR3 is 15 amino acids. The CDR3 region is CASRQTSGRGNEQFF. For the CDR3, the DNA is TGCGCCAGCAGACAGACTAGCGGGAGGGGGAATGAGCAGTTCTTC.

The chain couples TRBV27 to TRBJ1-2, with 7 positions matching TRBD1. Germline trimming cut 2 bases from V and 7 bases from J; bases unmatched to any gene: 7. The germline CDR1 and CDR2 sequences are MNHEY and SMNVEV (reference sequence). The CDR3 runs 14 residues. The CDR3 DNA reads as TGTGCCAGCAGTTTAGCACAGGGGCTGGGTGGCTACACCTTC. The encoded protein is CASSLAQGLGGYTF.

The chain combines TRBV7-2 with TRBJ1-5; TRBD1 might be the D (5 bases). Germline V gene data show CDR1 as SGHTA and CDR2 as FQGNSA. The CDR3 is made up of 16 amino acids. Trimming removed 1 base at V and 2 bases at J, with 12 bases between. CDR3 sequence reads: CASSLGGGGGNQPQHF. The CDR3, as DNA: TGTGCCAGCAGCTTAGGTGGCGGGGGTGGCAATCAGCCCCAGCATTTT.

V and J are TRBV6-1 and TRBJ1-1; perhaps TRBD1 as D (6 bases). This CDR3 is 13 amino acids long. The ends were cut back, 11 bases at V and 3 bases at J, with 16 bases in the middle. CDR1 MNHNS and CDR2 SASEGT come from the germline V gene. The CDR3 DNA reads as TGTGCCGGAACTATAAGGGGGGACACTGAAGCTTTCTTT. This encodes CAGTIRGDTEAFF.

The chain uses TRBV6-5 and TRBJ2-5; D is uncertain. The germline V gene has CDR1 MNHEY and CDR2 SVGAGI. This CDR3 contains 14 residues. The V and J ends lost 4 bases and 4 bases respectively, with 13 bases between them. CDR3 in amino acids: CASSLTVAVETQYF. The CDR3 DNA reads TGTGCCAGCAGTTTAACCGTCGCGGTAGAGACCCAGTACTTC.

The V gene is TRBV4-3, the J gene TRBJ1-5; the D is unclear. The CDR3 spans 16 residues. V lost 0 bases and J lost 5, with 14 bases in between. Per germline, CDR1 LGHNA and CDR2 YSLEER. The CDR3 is CASSQDLGRFDQPQHF. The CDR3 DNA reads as TGCGCCAGCAGCCAAGATTTGGGGAGGTTTGATCAGCCCCAGCATTTT.

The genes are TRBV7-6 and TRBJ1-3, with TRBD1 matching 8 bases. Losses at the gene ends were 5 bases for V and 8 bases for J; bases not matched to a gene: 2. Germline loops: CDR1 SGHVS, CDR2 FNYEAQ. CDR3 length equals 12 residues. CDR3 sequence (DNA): TGTGCCAGCAGCCTACAGGGGGACACCATATATTTT. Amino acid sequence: CASSLQGDTIYF.

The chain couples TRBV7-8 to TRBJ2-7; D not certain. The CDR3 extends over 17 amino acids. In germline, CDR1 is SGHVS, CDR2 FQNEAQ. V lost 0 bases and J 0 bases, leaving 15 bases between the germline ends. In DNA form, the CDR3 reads TGTGCCAGCAGCTTAGCGGCCTCCACTTCGAGCTCCTACGAGCAGTACTTC. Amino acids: CASSLAASTSSSYEQYF.

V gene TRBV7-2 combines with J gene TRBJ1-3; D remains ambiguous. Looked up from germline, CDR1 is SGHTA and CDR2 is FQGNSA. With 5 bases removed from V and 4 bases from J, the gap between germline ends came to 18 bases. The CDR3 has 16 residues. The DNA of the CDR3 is TGTGCCAGCAGCCCTCCCCGGGGTCTTCGGGGAAACACCATATATTTT. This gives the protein CASSPPRGLRGNTIYF.

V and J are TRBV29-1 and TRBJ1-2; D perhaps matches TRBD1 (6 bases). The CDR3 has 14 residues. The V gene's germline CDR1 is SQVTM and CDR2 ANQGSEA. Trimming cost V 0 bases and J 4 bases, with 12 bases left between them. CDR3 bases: TGCAGCGTTGAAGAGCGGGGGGCGGGCTATGGCTACACCTTC. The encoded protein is CSVEERGAGYGYTF.

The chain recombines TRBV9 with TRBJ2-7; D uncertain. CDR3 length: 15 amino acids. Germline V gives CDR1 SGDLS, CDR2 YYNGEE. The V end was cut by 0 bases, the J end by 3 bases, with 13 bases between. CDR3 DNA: TGTGCCAGCAGCGTAGGCGTCTCCATGGACTACGAGCAGTACTTC. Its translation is CASSVGVSMDYEQYF.

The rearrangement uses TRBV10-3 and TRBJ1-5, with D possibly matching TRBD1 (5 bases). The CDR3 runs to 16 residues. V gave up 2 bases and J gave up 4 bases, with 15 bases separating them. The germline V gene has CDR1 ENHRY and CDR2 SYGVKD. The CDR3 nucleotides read TGTGCCATCAGTGAGGGCGTAAGGGACCTTAATCAGCCCCAGCATTTT. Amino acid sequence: CAISEGVRDLNQPQHF.

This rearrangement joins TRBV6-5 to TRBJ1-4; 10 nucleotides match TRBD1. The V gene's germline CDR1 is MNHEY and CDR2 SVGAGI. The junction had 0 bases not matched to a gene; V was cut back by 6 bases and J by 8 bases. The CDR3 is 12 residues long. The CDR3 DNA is TGTGCCAGCAGGGACAGGGGGGAAAAACTGTTTTTT. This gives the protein CASRDRGEKLFF.

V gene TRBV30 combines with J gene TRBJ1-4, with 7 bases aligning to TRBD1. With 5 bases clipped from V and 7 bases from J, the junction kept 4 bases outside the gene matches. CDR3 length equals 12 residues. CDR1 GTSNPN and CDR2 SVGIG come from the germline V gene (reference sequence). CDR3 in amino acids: CAWGQVAEKLFF. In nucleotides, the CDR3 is TGTGCCTGGGGACAGGTGGCTGAAAAACTGTTTTTT.

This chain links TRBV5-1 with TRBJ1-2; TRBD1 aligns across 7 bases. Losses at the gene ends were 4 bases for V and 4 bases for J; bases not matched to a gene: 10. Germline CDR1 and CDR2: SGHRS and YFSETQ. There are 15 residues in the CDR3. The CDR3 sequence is CASSTSAGQTYGYTF. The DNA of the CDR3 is TGCGCCAGCAGCACGTCCGCGGGACAGACCTATGGCTACACCTTC.

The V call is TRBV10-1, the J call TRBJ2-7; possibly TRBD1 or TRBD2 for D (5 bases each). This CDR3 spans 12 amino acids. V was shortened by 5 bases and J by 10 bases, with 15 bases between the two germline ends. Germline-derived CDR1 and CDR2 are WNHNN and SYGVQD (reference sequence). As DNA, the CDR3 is TGCGCCAGCAGTCCACCTACGGGGCCCCAGTACTTC. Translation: CASSPPTGPQYF.

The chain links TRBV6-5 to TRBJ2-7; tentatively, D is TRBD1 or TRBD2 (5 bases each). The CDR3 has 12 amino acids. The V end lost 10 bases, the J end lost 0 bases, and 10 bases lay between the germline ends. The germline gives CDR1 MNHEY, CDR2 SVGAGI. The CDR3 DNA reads TGTGCCACTGGGGGAAGCTCCTACGAGCAGTACTTC. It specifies CATGGSSYEQYF.

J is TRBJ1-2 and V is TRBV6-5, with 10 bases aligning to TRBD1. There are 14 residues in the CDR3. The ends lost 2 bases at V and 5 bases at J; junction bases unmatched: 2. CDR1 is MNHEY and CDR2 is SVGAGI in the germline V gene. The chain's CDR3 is CASSYADRGYGYTF. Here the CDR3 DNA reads TGTGCCAGCAGTTACGCGGACAGGGGGTATGGCTACACCTTC.

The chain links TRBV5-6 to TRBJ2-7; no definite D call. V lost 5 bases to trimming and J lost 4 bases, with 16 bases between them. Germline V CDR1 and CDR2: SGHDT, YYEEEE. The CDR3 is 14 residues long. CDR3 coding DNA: TGTGCCAGCAGGCCTAGAGAAGGGTTTTACGAGCAGTACTTC. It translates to CASRPREGFYEQYF.

The CDR3 loop is CASRAGLGTEAFF. In nucleotides, the CDR3 is TGTGCCAGCAGGGCCGGGTTAGGCACTGAAGCTTTCTTT. V usage is TRBV7-2 and J usage is TRBJ1-1, with D unclear. With 6 bases removed from V and 4 bases from J, the gap between germline ends came to 12 bases. Germline V CDR1 and CDR2: SGHTA, FQGNSA. The CDR3 sequence is 13 residues long.

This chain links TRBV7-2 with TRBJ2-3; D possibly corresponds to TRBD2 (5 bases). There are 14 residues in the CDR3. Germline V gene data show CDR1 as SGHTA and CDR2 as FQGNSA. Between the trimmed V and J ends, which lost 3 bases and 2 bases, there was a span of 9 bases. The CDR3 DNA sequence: TGTGCCAGCAGCTTGGACTCGTACACAGATACGCAGTATTTT. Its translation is CASSLDSYTDTQYF.

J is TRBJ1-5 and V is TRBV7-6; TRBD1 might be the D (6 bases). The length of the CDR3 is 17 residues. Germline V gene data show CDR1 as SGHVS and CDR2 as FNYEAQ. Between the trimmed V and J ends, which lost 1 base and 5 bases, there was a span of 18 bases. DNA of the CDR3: TGTGCCAGCAGCTTAGACAGGGCGAGGGAGGGATATCAGCCCCAGCATTTT. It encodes CASSLDRAREGYQPQHF.

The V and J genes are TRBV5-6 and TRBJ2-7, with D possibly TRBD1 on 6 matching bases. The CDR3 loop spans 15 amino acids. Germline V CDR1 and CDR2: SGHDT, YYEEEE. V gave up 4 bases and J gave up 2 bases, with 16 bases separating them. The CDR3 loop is CASSPGLQGPYEQYF. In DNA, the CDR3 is TGTGCCAGCAGCCCCGGCCTACAGGGTCCCTACGAGCAGTACTTC.

CDR3 loop: CAISRGAGGINLDTQYF. Here the CDR3 DNA reads TGTGCCATCAGTCGTGGGGCGGGGGGCATCAATCTAGATACGCAGTATTTT. This chain links TRBV10-3 with TRBJ2-3; 8 positions agree with TRBD2. The CDR3 has 17 amino acids. Per the germline V gene, CDR1 is ENHRY and CDR2 is SYGVKD. V dropped 5 bases and J dropped 5; count of bases not matched to a gene: 15.

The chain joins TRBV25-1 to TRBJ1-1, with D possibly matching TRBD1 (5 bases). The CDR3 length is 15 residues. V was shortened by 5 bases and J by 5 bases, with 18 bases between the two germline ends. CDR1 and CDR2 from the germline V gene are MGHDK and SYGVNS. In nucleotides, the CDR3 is TGTGCCAGCAGTTCCCTGGGCGGGGGAGGGACTGAAGCTTTCTTT. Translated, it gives CASSSLGGGGTEAFF.

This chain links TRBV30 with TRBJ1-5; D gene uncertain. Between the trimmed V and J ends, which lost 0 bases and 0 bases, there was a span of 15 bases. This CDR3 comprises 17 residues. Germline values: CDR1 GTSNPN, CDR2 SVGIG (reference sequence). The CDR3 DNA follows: TGTGCCTGGAGTGTACAGTGGCAGGAGAATAGCAATCAGCCCCAGCATTTT. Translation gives CAWSVQWQENSNQPQHF.

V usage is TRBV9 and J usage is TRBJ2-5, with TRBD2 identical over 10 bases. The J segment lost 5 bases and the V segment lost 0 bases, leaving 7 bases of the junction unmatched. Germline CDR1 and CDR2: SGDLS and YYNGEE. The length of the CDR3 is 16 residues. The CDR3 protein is CASSVASGRAGETQYF. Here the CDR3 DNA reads TGTGCCAGCAGCGTAGCCAGCGGGAGGGCCGGGGAGACCCAGTACTTC.